This entry describes one T cell receptor beta chain. Its antigen remains undetermined. Qualities for individual bases were not recorded, and no much larger clone is one base off. This sample is part of a study of blood T cell repertoires in COVID-19 (TCRdb year 2020). About the full investigation: The collaborator samples originated in the United States, Italy and Spain and spanned the acute and convalescent phases of COVID-19. The prospective study material was composed of cDNA or gDNA derived from T cells, B-cell-depleted T cells, or PBMCs. The dataset comprised deeply sampled blood TCRbeta repertoires from subjects exposed to, actively infected with, or recovered from COVID-19. Where HLA class I and class II types were available, the types were taken from metadata supplied by the sample provider, not from assay-based typing. Nearly every sample came with metadata listing a de-identified subject ID, COVID-19 status, age in years and sex. The repertoires were made available in a free public database intended to serve as a resource for research on the immune response to SARS-CoV-2. The samples were drawn from the first 160 participants of the ongoing ImmuneRACE study and from about 1,200 subjects provided by 6 global collaborators. Study-wide conclusions, independent of this receptor: The quantity of clinical and demographic metadata differed by source and by participant and was supplied without curation.

TCRbeta CDR3 regions were amplified from genomic DNA by means of the immunoSEQ Assay, a bias-controlled multiplex PCR. Processing in the source paper ran as follows. Nucleated cell counts per sample were estimated from amplification of reference gene primers within the assay. To quantify the absolute abundance of each unique TCRbeta CDR3 rearrangement, sequence reads were collapsed and filtered. Productive Simpson clonality was computed per sample as the square root of Simpson's diversity index over productive rearrangements. Drawn from immuneACCESS, this table holds only the in-frame rearrangements with V and J called that TCRdb kept. Clones are partly lost; checked studies trace under half to an unresolved V gene and leave the rest unexplained. Clone size and the V and J calls come from that table; the DNA yielded D and trimming. For this sample there are 50,000 to 60,000 clones; 70% to 90% appear just once. The top ten clones comprise roughly 13% of the sample.

V is cut by 5 bases and J by 3 bases, and the space between the germline ends is 16 bases. The CDR3 measures 15 amino acids from cysteine to phenylalanine. Just CDR3 DNA is preserved here, 45 bases in frame from base 1. CDR1 is given as SGHTA and CDR2 as FQGTGA, both from the germline V gene. Collaborating institutions collected whole blood in K2EDTA tubes following their own protocols. Collaborator samples were shipped for TCRbeta analysis as frozen whole blood, isolated PBMCs, or DNA extracted from either sample type. The sequence came from a human donor in a cohort sampled during active COVID-19. The chain was built from TRBV7-3 and TRBJ2-5, and the D gene may be TRBD1, 6 bases matching. Specimen: peripheral blood. The CDR3 region: CASSPMSRGEETQYF. The DNA is TGTGCCAGCAGCCCTATGAGCAGGGGAGAAGAGACCCAGTACTTC.